A selection of T cell receptor beta chains follows, all from one sample in a study of regulatory T cells in long-lasting Graves disease. TCRdb used MiXCR to reprocess the multiplex PCR reads, holding one entry per CDR3 protein. The table records approximately 690,000 distinct CDR3 sequences, around 32% of them present only once. The material was peripheral blood mononuclear cells (PBMCs), obtained when the disease was refractory, from a patient treated with antithyroid drugs. The receptors were gathered from a female donor with Graves disease. The CDR3 runs from the conserved cysteine through the conserved F or W. Fields, in order: D gene, J gene, V gene, clone size, CDR3 DNA, CDR3 protein. The D gene is left open where the match is weak. Clone size is shown for a subset of rows, as once, few, many or a class of expanded clone.

D gene: NA
J gene: TRBJ1-6
V gene: TRBV9
clone size: NA
CDR3 DNA: TGTGCCAGCAGCCCCTCCGACAGGTCCAATTCACCCCTCCACTTT
CDR3 protein: CASSPSDRSNSPLHF

D gene: NA
J gene: TRBJ2-6
V gene: TRBV30
clone size: few
CDR3 DNA: TGTGCCTGGAGTGACTCTGGGGCCAACGTCCTGACTTTC
CDR3 protein: CAWSDSGANVLTF

D gene: NA
J gene: TRBJ2-7
V gene: TRBV6-1
clone size: few
CDR3 DNA: TGTGCCAGCAAAAGGAAGTGCCGCTCCTACGAGCAGTACTTC
CDR3 protein: CASKRKCRSYEQYF

D gene: TRBD1
J gene: TRBJ1-1
V gene: TRBV19
clone size: few
CDR3 DNA: TGTGCCAGTAGTCACAGGGGGCGACGTTGGACTGAAGCTTTCTTT
CDR3 protein: CASSHRGRRWTEAFF

D gene: TRBD2
J gene: TRBJ2-5
V gene: TRBV20-1
clone size: few
CDR3 DNA: TGCAGTGCTAGAGATCCCCTACTAGCGGCACAAGAGACCCAGTACTTC
CDR3 protein: CSARDPLLAAQETQYF

D gene: TRBD1
J gene: TRBJ1-2
V gene: TRBV20-1
clone size: many
CDR3 DNA: TGCAGTGCTAGAGTGGGGGACAGGGGCTATGGCTACACCTTC
CDR3 protein: CSARVGDRGYGYTF

D gene: NA
J gene: TRBJ2-4
V gene: TRBV18
clone size: few
CDR3 DNA: TGTGCCAGCTCGGACGACTTCTCCGGGGACAAAAACATTCAGTACTTC
CDR3 protein: CASSDDFSGDKNIQYF

D gene: TRBD1
J gene: TRBJ1-2
V gene: TRBV20-1
clone size: few
CDR3 DNA: TGCAGTGCCACCACAGGGGGGCATGGCTACACCTTC
CDR3 protein: CSATTGGHGYTF

D gene: NA
J gene: TRBJ2-7
V gene: TRBV29-1
clone size: NA
CDR3 DNA: TGCAGCGTTAACATGAGGAACGAGCAGTACTTC
CDR3 protein: CSVNMRNEQYF

D gene: NA
J gene: TRBJ1-1
V gene: TRBV7-9
clone size: NA
CDR3 DNA: TGTGCCAGCAGAATAGGGACGGCGAACACTGAAGCTTTCTTT
CDR3 protein: CASRIGTANTEAFF